This T cell receptor (beta chain) was sequenced in a study of T-cell reconstitution after alpha-beta-depleted transplantation in children. Unique molecular identifiers were incorporated when the TCRbeta library was constructed. TCRdb used MiXCR to reprocess the PCR reads, holding one entry per CDR3 protein. Seen here are 300,000 or so distinct CDR3 sequences, about 10% observed once, and the top ten hold about 9.5%. A few counts support this clonotype. The CDR3 has 14 residues. Looked up from germline, CDR1 is SEHNR and CDR2 is FQNEAQ (reference sequence). V dropped 5 bases and J dropped 4; count of bases not matched to a gene: 6.

The sequencing used PBMCs from the stem cell graft donor, collected from the stem cell graft. The TCR comes from a human donor who donated a stem cell graft to a child with SCID. The V gene is TRBV7-9, the J gene TRBJ2-3; 7 nucleotides agree with TRBD2. The CDR3 here is CASSPRLAADTQYF. DNA of the CDR3: TGTGCCAGCAGCCCGCGACTAGCAGCAGATACGCAGTATTTT.